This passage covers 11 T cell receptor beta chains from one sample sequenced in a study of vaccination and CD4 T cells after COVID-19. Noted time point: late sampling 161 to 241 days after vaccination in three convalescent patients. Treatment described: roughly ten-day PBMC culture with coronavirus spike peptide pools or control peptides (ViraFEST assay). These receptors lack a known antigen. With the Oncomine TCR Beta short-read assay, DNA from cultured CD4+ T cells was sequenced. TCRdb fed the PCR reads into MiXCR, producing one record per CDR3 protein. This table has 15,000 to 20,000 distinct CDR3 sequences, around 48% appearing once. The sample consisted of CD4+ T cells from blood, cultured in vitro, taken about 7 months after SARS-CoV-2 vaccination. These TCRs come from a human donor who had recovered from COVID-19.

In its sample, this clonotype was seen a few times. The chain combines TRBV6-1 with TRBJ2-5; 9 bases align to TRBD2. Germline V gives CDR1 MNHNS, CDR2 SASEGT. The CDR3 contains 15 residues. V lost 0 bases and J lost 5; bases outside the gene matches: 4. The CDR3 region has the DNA TGTGCCAGCAGTGAAGCTAGCGGGAGCGGCGAGACCCAGTACTTC. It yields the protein CASSEASGSGETQYF.

CDR3 coding DNA: TGTGCCAGCAGCCCGAGAGGGACCGCCCTCTATGGCTACACCTTC. Protein sequence: CASSPRGTALYGYTF. V usage is TRBV28 and J usage is TRBJ1-2; D is possibly TRBD1 (5 bases). Germline loops: CDR1 MDHEN, CDR2 SYDVKM. The V end was cut by 6 bases, the J end by 4 bases, with 18 bases between. The CDR3 is made up of 15 amino acids.

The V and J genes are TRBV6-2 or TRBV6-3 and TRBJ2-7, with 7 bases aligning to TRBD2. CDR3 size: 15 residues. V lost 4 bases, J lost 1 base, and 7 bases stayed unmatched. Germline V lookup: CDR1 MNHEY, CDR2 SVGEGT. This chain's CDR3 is CASSWSGGFSYEQYF. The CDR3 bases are TGTGCCAGCAGTTGGTCGGGAGGATTTTCCTACGAGCAGTACTTC.

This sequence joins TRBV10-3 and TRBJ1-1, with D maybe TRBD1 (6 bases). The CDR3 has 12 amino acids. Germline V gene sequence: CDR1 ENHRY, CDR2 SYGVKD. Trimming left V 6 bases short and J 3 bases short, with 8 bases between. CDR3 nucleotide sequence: TGTGCCATCAGCTCAGGGGACACTGAAGCTTTCTTT. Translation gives CAISSGDTEAFF.

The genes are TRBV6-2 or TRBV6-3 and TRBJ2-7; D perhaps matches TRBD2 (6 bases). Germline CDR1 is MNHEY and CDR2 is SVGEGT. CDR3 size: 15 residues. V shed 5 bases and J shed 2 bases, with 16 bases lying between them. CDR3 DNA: TGTGCCAGCAGTCGGTATGGAGGGCCCGCCTACGAGCAGTACTTC. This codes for CASSRYGGPAYEQYF.

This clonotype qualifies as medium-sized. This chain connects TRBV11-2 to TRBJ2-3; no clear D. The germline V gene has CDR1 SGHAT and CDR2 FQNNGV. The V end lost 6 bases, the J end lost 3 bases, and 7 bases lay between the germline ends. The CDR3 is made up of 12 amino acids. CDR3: CASSTRTDTQYF. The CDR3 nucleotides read TGTGCCAGCAGTACGAGGACAGATACGCAGTATTTT.

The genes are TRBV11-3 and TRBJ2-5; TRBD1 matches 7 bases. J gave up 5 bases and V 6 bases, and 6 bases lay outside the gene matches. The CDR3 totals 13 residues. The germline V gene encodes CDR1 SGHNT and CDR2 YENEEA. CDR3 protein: CASRNRGGETQYF. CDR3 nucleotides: TGTGCCAGCAGAAACAGGGGCGGGGAGACCCAGTACTTC.

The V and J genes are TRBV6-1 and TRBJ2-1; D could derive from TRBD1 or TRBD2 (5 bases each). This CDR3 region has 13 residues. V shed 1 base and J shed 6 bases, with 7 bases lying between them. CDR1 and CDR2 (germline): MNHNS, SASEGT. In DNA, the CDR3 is TGTGCCAGCAGTGAAGTGGGGACCAATGAGCAGTTCTTC. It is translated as CASSEVGTNEQFF.

The CDR3 region has the DNA TGTGCCAGCAGCCCAGACCGAGGGGGGGGAGAGACCCAGTACTTC. Amino acids: CASSPDRGGGETQYF. This chain links TRBV2 with TRBJ2-5; D may be TRBD2 (7 bases). The CDR3 has 15 amino acids. V lost 6 bases and J 4 bases, leaving 18 bases between the germline ends. Germline V gives CDR1 SNHLY, CDR2 FYNNEI.

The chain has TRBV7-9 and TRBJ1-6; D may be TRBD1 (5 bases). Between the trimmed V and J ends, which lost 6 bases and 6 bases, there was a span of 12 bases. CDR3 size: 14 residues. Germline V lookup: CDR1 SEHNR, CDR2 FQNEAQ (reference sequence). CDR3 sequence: CASRDTYSNSPLHF. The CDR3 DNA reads TGTGCCAGCAGGGACACGTATTCTAATTCACCCCTCCACTTT.

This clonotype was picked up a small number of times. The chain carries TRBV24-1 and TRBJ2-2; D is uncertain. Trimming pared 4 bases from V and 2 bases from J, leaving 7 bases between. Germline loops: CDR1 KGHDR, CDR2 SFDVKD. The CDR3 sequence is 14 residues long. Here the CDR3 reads CATSDLHNTGELFF. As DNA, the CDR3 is TGTGCCACCAGTGACCTACATAACACCGGGGAGCTGTTTTTT.